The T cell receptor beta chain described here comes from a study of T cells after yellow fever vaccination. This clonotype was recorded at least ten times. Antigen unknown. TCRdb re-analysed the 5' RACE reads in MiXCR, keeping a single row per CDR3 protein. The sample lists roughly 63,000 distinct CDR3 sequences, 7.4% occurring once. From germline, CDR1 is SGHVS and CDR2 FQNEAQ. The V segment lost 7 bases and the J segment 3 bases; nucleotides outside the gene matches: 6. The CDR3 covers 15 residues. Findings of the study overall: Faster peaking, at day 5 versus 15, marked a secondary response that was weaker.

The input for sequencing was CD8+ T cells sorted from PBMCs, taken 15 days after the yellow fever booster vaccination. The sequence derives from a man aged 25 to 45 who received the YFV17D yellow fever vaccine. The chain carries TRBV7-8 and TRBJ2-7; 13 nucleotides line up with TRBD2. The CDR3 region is CASIPRTSGSYEQYF. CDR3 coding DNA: TGTGCCAGCATCCCCAGGACTAGCGGGAGCTACGAGCAGTACTTC.